This TCR beta chain was identified in a study of circulating CD8 cells and anti-PD-1 response in melanoma. Findings and caveats of the study: Published repertoire comparisons used only baseline and M1 samples.

TCR libraries were prepared from roughly 14 ng of total RNA with the QIAseq Immune Repertoire TCR panel. Using its own MiXCR run on the reads, TCRdb lists one record per CDR3 protein. The sample holds over 950 distinct CDR3 sequences, 9.5% to 10% seen once. Four subsets defined by PD-1 and/or TIGIT were sorted from live CD3+CD8+TCRalphabeta+ cells. By sample fraction, this clonotype is medium-sized. What it recognizes is unknown. The ends were cut back, 3 bases at V and 1 base at J, with 7 bases in the middle. The CDR3 has 14 residues. Germline V gene sequence: CDR1 MNHEY, CDR2 SMNVEV (reference sequence).

This receptor was identified in a human donor with melanoma. The sample was CD8+ T cells from PBMCs, taken at baseline or after one month of anti-PD-1 therapy (not recorded which). The V gene is TRBV27, the J gene TRBJ2-4; TRBD2 might be the D (5 bases). Written as DNA, the CDR3 is TGTGCCAGCAGTTTGTCGGGGGCCAAAAACATTCAGTACTTC. This encodes CASSLSGAKNIQYF.